The clone carrying this T cell receptor beta chain has just one count. Its cognate antigen is unknown. The sample comes from a study of cytomegalovirus exposure and HLA in healthy donors. The study's findings and limits: Earlier findings revealed that most TCR beta V segments proved productive either about 87% or about 30% of the time. Presence/absence comparisons presumed near-even sequencing depth among donors.

Use of 60 Vbeta and 13 Jbeta primers characterized the PCR. The assay was immunoSEQ multiplex PCR, and TCRdb's table has in-frame clones only and misses some. The repertoire holds approximately 120,000 clones, with 80% to 85% as singletons. The CDR3 sequence is 14 residues long. Germline CDR1 is GTSNPN and CDR2 is SVGIG (reference sequence). After removal of 2 bases from V and 8 bases from J, the junction contained 7 bases not matched to a gene. This TCR was sampled from a young woman in good health and CMV-seronegative. The sequenced sample was PBMCs. The rearrangement uses TRBV30 and TRBJ2-1; 9 bases align to TRBD2. As DNA, the CDR3 is TGTGCCTGGAGTAGGCGGGAGGGCCTCGATGAGCAGTTCTTC. Its translation: CAWSRREGLDEQFF.